The 6 T cell receptor beta chains presented below share a single source sample, sequenced in a study of technical replicates of blood from a handful of donors. Only in-frame clones appear in the TCRdb table, and some are missing; sequencing was by immunoSEQ multiplex PCR. The profile covers roughly 12,000 clones, with about 94% appearing a single time and approximately 7% taken by the ten largest. The source material was PBMCs. Source of these receptors: a human donor in good health.

J is TRBJ2-1 and V is TRBV29-1; 11 positions agree with TRBD2. Unmatched junction bases numbered 11, after V lost 6 bases and J lost 7 bases. CDR3 length equals 15 residues. The V gene's germline CDR1 is SQVTM and CDR2 ANQGSEA. The CDR3, as DNA: TGCAGCGTCAGTCATAGCGGGAGGGCCCGTAATGAGCAGTTCTTC. This translates into CSVSHSGRARNEQFF.

This chain connects TRBV21-1 to TRBJ1-1; TRBD1 was called by the table and not checked on the DNA. TRBV21-1 is marked as a pseudogene. The CDR3 has 15 amino acids. CDR3 DNA sequence: TGTGCCAGCAGCAAAGGACAGGGCCCCGGGACTGAAGCTTTCTTT. Protein product: CASSKGQGPGTEAFF.

The chain joins TRBV11-2 to TRBJ2-7; 9 bases line up with TRBD2. After removal of 6 bases from V and 6 bases from J, the junction contained 12 bases not matched to a gene. The CDR3 loop spans 15 amino acids. The V gene's germline CDR1 is SGHAT and CDR2 FQNNGV. Here the CDR3 DNA reads TGTGCCAGCAGTCGTAGCGGGAGTCTTCCGACCGAGCAGTACTTC. Its protein is CASSRSGSLPTEQYF.

Here the CDR3 DNA reads TGTGCCAGCAGTGGACTCGACTCTGGGGCCAACGTCCTGACTTTC. It specifies CASSGLDSGANVLTF. This chain links TRBV2 with TRBJ2-6; D unresolved. The germline V and J ends were trimmed by 4 bases and 0 bases, with 7 bases remaining between them. CDR3 length: 15 residues. Germline V lookup: CDR1 SNHLY, CDR2 FYNNEI.

The chain is built from TRBV2 and TRBJ2-5; tentative D call: TRBD2 (6 bases). Looked up from germline, CDR1 is SNHLY and CDR2 is FYNNEI. CDR3 length: 14 residues. Trimming took off 8 bases at V and 4 bases at J, with 17 bases between the two ends. This CDR3 reads CASVGGGAGETQYF. The CDR3 region has the DNA TGTGCCAGCGTTGGGGGAGGCGCCGGAGAGACCCAGTACTTC.

The V gene is TRBV19, the J gene TRBJ1-2; weak D call: TRBD1 (5 bases). Germline V CDR1 and CDR2: LNHDA, SQIVND (reference sequence). The CDR3 is 12 residues long. V dropped 3 bases and J dropped 8 bases, with 10 bases sitting between them. CDR3 in DNA: TGTGCCAGTAGTATTGGGGCAGCGGGCTACACCTTC. Translation gives CASSIGAAGYTF.